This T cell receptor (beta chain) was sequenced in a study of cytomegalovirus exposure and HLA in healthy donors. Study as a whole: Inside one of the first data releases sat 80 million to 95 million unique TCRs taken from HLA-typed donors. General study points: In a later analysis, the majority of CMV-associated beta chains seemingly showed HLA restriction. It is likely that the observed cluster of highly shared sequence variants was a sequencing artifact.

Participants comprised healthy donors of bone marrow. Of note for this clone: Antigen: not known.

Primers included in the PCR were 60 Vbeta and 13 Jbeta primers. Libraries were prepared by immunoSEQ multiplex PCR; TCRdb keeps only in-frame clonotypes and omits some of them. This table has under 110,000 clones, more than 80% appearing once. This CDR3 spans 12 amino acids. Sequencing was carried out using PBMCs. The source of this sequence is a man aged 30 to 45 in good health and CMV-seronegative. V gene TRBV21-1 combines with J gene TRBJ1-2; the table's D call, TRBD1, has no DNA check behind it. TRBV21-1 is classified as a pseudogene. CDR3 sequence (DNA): TGTGCCAGCAACCGACAGGGGGACGGCTACACCTTC. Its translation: CASNRQGDGYTF.